The next 25 T cell receptor beta chains were all read from a single sample in a study of long-term antiretroviral therapy in people with HIV. The libraries were made with immunoSEQ v3.0 at survey level. Assay: immunoSEQ multiplex PCR; the TCRdb copy retains only in-frame clones and omits some. The profile shows about 21,000 clones, around three quarters of them singletons. This specimen was unsorted PBMCs, taken 2.2 years after starting antiretroviral therapy. The receptors originated from a middle-aged man with HIV.

This clone was picked up one time. V and J are TRBV5-1 and TRBJ2-1; TRBD2 agrees at 11 bases. The V gene end was trimmed by 3 bases and the J gene end by 9 bases; junction bases not matched to a gene: 17. Germline V CDR1 and CDR2: SGHRS, YFSETQ. This CDR3 has 18 residues. The CDR3 reads CASSSVARTSGSRREQFF. In nucleotides, the CDR3 is TGCGCCAGCAGCTCCGTAGCTAGGACTAGCGGGTCCAGACGTGAGCAGTTCTTC. The whole variable domain, filled in from reference TRBV5-1 and TRBJ2-1, reads KAGVTQTPRYLIKTRGQQVTLSCSPISGHRSVSWYQQTPGQGLQFLFEYFSETQRNKGNFPGRFSGRQFSNSRSEMNVSTLELGDSALYLCASSSVARTSGSRREQFFGPGTRLTVL.

The J gene is TRBJ2-1, the V gene TRBV28, with TRBD1 identical over 8 bases. Germline V gene data show CDR1 as MDHEN and CDR2 as SYDVKM. The CDR3 loop spans 14 amino acids. J lost 7 bases, V lost 10 bases, and 12 bases had no gene match. The CDR3 nucleotides are TGTGCCACCCTGGACAGGGCTTTGGTAAATGAGCAGTTCTTC. Translation gives CATLDRALVNEQFF.

The rearrangement joins TRBV5-4 to TRBJ2-5; 7 positions agree with TRBD2. The J call could be wrong; TRBJ2-7 is a better fit for the DNA end. Germline CDR1 SGHNT, CDR2 YYREEE (reference sequence). The CDR3 consists of 12 residues. In DNA, the CDR3 is TGTGCCAGCAGCTGGGAGGGGTTCGAGCAGTACTTC. Translation gives CASSWEGFEQYF.

This clone was observed once. The chain uses TRBV28 and TRBJ2-7, with a possible D match to TRBD1 (6 bases). With 5 bases removed from V and 3 bases from J, the gap between germline ends came to 17 bases. Germline assignment: CDR1 MDHEN and CDR2 SYDVKM. The CDR3 consists of 15 residues. CDR3 sequence: CASSPTGFRDYEQYF. The CDR3 DNA reads as TGTGCCAGCAGTCCCACAGGGTTTCGGGACTACGAGCAGTACTTC.

The chain carries TRBV6-1 and TRBJ2-2; D uncertain. The V and J ends lost 1 base and 1 base respectively, with 1 base between them. Germline CDR1 MNHNS, CDR2 SASEGT. The CDR3 length is 13 residues. The DNA for the CDR3 is TGTGCCAGCAGTGAAGGGAACACCGGGGAGCTGTTTTTT. Its translation is CASSEGNTGELFF.

This clone has just a few counts. This chain uses TRBV27 with TRBJ1-5, with unresolved D. Trimming cost V 8 bases and J 3 bases, with 5 bases left between them. From germline, CDR1 is MNHEY and CDR2 SMNVEV (reference sequence). The CDR3 is 11 amino acids. The DNA of the CDR3 is TGTGCCAGCGCCCTCAATCAGCCCCAGCATTTT. Its protein product is CASALNQPQHF.

V and J are TRBV7-2 and TRBJ1-2, with 8 nucleotides matching TRBD1. This CDR3 contains 13 residues. In germline, CDR1 is SGHTA, CDR2 FQGNSA. Trimming cost V 3 bases and J 5 bases; bases outside gene matches: 2. CDR3 coding DNA: TGTGCCAGCAGCTTGGACAGGGTTTATGGCTACACCTTC. It codes for CASSLDRVYGYTF.

This clone has just one count. The chain employs TRBV6-1 and TRBJ1-6; a weak D match, TRBD1 (6 bases). CDR3 length equals 15 residues. Germline V lookup: CDR1 MNHNS, CDR2 SASEGT. V dropped 5 bases and J dropped 8 bases, with 16 bases sitting between them. The CDR3, as DNA: TGTGCCAGCAGTCGCTTCGGGGGGCTGGATTCACCCCTCCACTTT. As protein: CASSRFGGLDSPLHF.

V gene TRBV4-3 combines with J gene TRBJ2-3; D uncertain. CDR1 is LGHNA, CDR2 YSLEER, per germline. The germline V and J ends were trimmed by 4 bases and 1 base, with 15 bases remaining between them. CDR3 size: 16 residues. The DNA for the CDR3 is TGCGCCAGCAGCCTAAGCTGGATCGAGGGCACAGATACGCAGTATTTT. Residues: CASSLSWIEGTDTQYF.

V and J are TRBV7-2 and TRBJ2-2; 12 bases line up with TRBD2. The V segment lost 5 bases and the J segment 0 bases; nucleotides outside the gene matches: 7. Germline values: CDR1 SGHTA, CDR2 FQGNSA. The CDR3 totals 18 residues. The CDR3 coding sequence is TGTGCCAGCAGCCCCGGTCTAGCGGGAGGGCCGAACACCGGGGAGCTGTTTTTT. Encoded protein: CASSPGLAGGPNTGELFF.

This clone was observed a few times. The chain uses TRBV9 and TRBJ1-6; TRBD1 is a possible D gene (5 bases). The CDR3 runs to 16 residues. Trimming removed 3 bases from V and 7 bases from J, with 17 bases in between. Per the germline V gene, CDR1 is SGDLS and CDR2 is YYNGEE. The CDR3 region has the DNA TGTGCCAGCAGCGCGCAAGGATGGGACGTGAATTCACCCCTCCACTTT. Translated: CASSAQGWDVNSPLHF.

The rearrangement joins TRBV19 to TRBJ2-4; D unclear. The CDR3 is 16 amino acids. CDR1 and CDR2 from the germline V gene are LNHDA and SQIVND (reference sequence). Trimming shortened V by 6 bases and J by 0 bases, and 15 bases separated the two germline ends. CDR3 region: CASRSGPYIAKNIQYF. DNA for the CDR3: TGTGCCAGTAGATCTGGGCCGTATATAGCCAAAAACATTCAGTACTTC.

V and J are TRBV4-3 and TRBJ2-6, with D perhaps TRBD1 (6 bases). There are 16 residues in the CDR3. Germline loops: CDR1 LGHNA, CDR2 YSLEER. V was shortened by 0 bases and J by 3 bases, with 9 bases between the two germline ends. CDR3 protein: CASSQEWGLGANVLTF. The CDR3 DNA follows: TGCGCCAGCAGCCAAGAATGGGGGCTTGGGGCCAACGTCCTGACTTTC.

The rearrangement links TRBV29-1 to TRBJ1-4; TRBD1 matches 8 bases. The germline V gene has CDR1 SQVTM and CDR2 ANQGSEA. The length of the CDR3 is 13 residues. The ends lost 5 bases at V and 6 bases at J; junction bases unmatched: 5. This CDR3 is CSVRPGGDEKLFF. The CDR3 DNA follows: TGCAGCGTTCGACCAGGGGGCGATGAAAAACTGTTTTTT.

The V gene is TRBV6-6, the J gene TRBJ1-5; D possibly corresponds to TRBD1 (5 bases). Germline V CDR1 and CDR2: MNHNY, SVGAGI (reference sequence). The ends were cut back, 2 bases at V and 3 bases at J, with 8 bases in the middle. The CDR3 consists of 14 residues. CDR3 nucleotide sequence: TGTGCCAGCAGTTACGACAGAGACAATCAGCCCCAGCATTTT. This encodes CASSYDRDNQPQHF.

This rearrangement joins TRBV5-6 to TRBJ1-1; the D gene is possibly TRBD1 (5 bases). CDR1 and CDR2 (germline): SGHDT, YYEEEE. V lost 0 bases and J lost 1, with 16 bases in between. The CDR3 sequence is 17 residues long. The CDR3 loop reads CASSLDARGVPNTEAFF. CDR3 nucleotides: TGTGCCAGCAGCTTGGATGCTCGAGGGGTTCCGAACACTGAAGCTTTCTTT.

This sequence joins TRBV6-5 and TRBJ2-1, with 9 bases fitting TRBD2. CDR3 length: 16 residues. The germline gives CDR1 MNHEY, CDR2 SVGAGI. The trim removed 2 bases at V and 7 bases at J, leaving 9 bases unmatched. The CDR3 sequence is CASSYAWVAGVNEQFF. The CDR3 DNA reads TGTGCCAGCAGTTACGCCTGGGTAGCGGGAGTGAATGAGCAGTTCTTC.

The chain combines TRBV6-5 with TRBJ2-1, with 8 bases matching TRBD1. CDR1 is MNHEY, CDR2 SVGAGI, per germline. V was clipped by 4 bases and J by 9 bases; unmatched bases: 8. The CDR3 length is 14 residues. The CDR3, as DNA: TGTGCCAGCAGTTCCATCCAGGGGGCGGCTGAGCAGTTCTTC. It specifies CASSSIQGAAEQFF.

A few counts support this clone. This chain joins TRBV5-4 and TRBJ2-1; D assignment may be TRBD1 or TRBD2 (5 bases each). V shed 4 bases and J shed 3 bases, with 11 bases lying between them. CDR3 length: 14 amino acids. The V gene's germline CDR1 is SGHNT and CDR2 YYREEE (reference sequence). The CDR3 DNA follows: TGTGCCAGCAGCGAGGGACGGTACTACAATGAGCAGTTCTTC. Its protein product is CASSEGRYYNEQFF.

The V and J genes are TRBV18 and TRBJ2-1, with TRBD2 matching 13 bases. The V gene's germline CDR1 is KGHSH and CDR2 LQKENI. With 2 bases clipped from V and 8 bases from J, the junction kept 6 bases outside the gene matches. The CDR3 sequence is 16 residues long. The CDR3 coding sequence is TGTGCCAGCTCACCAATGAGACTAGCGGGGGGTTATGAGCAGTTCTTC. Protein sequence: CASSPMRLAGGYEQFF. Drawing the rest from reference TRBV18 and TRBJ2-1, the complete variable domain is NAGVMQNPRHLVRRRGQEARLRCSPMKGHSHVYWYRQLPEEGLKFMVYLQKENIIDESGMPKERFSAEFPKEGPSILRIQQVVRGDSAAYFCASSPMRLAGGYEQFFGPGTRLTVL.

CDR3 in amino acids: CASSRERVYGYTF. Here the CDR3 DNA reads TGTGCCAGTAGTCGGGAGCGGGTCTATGGCTACACCTTC. This sequence joins TRBV19 and TRBJ1-2; no clear D. CDR3 size: 13 residues. Trimming removed 5 bases at V and 4 bases at J, with 11 bases between. CDR1 is LNHDA and CDR2 is SQIVND in the germline V gene (reference sequence).

The chain couples TRBV7-2 to TRBJ2-2, with a tentative D call TRBD2 (6 bases). The germline V gene encodes CDR1 SGHTA and CDR2 FQGNSA. V lost 5 bases to trimming and J lost 1 base, with 8 bases between them. This CDR3 is 14 amino acids long. The CDR3 coding sequence is TGTGCCAGCAGCCAAGCGGGGAACACCGGGGAGCTGTTTTTT. It yields the protein CASSQAGNTGELFF.

The rearrangement joins TRBV18 to TRBJ2-3; TRBD2 agrees at 7 bases. V was pared by 0 bases and J by 0 bases, with 6 bases of the junction left unmatched. The CDR3 length is 17 residues. The germline gives CDR1 KGHSH, CDR2 LQKENI. The CDR3 sequence: CASSPPISGGSTDTQYF. The CDR3 bases are TGTGCCAGCTCACCACCGATCTCGGGGGGTAGCACAGATACGCAGTATTTT.

This clone was detected once. J is TRBJ2-7 and V is TRBV30, with TRBD1 identical over 7 bases. Trimming at V came to 3 bases and at J to 5 bases, leaving 7 bases not matched to a gene. Germline-derived CDR1 and CDR2 are GTSNPN and SVGIG (reference sequence). This CDR3 is 13 amino acids long. CDR3 sequence (DNA): TGTGCCTGGAGCGACGGGACAGTCCACGAGCAGTACTTC. Translated: CAWSDGTVHEQYF.

This sequence joins TRBV2 and TRBJ1-6; the D is unclear. There are 15 residues in the CDR3. Deletions cut 9 bases from V and 1 base from J, with 13 bases between. The germline V gene encodes CDR1 SNHLY and CDR2 FYNNEI. CDR3 sequence reads: CASRAPGSYNSPLHF. In DNA form, the CDR3 reads TGTGCCAGTCGGGCCCCGGGGTCCTATAATTCACCCCTCCACTTT.